This T cell receptor (beta chain) was captured by sequencing in a study of blood T cell repertoires in COVID-19. Whole-study context: The study drew acute and convalescent COVID-19 samples from the United States, Italy and Spain. From T cells, B-cell-depleted T cells, or PBMCs came the material, which was cDNA or gDNA.

V shed 3 bases, J shed 2 bases, and the junction held 7 bases outside the gene matches. There are 15 residues in the CDR3. Looked up from germline, CDR1 is SGHNT and CDR2 is YYREEE (reference sequence). Original processing notes: Reference gene primer amplification yielded estimated nucleated cell counts. TCRdb keeps only in-frame clones here, not all; method: immunoSEQ multiplex PCR. That table furnishes V, J and clone size, whereas the DNA furnished D and trimming. Among approximately 170,000 clones listed, approximately 85% were seen once. A Seattle source enrolled patients during active infection and followed them longitudinally.

The origin of this receptor is a man of 80 years or more with COVID-19, enrolled during active disease. The sample comprised peripheral blood. The chain joins TRBV5-4 to TRBJ1-2, with 7 bases fitting TRBD1. The CDR3 DNA reads TGTGCCAGCAGCTCCGCGACAGGGATGAACTATGGCTACACCTTC. Protein sequence: CASSSATGMNYGYTF. The whole variable domain, remainder taken from reference TRBV5-4 and TRBJ1-2, is ETGVTQSPTHLIKTRGQQVTLRCSSQSGHNTVSWYQQALGQGPQFIFQYYREEENGRGNFPPRFSGLQFPNYSSELNVNALELDDSALYLCASSSATGMNYGYTFGSGTRLTVV.